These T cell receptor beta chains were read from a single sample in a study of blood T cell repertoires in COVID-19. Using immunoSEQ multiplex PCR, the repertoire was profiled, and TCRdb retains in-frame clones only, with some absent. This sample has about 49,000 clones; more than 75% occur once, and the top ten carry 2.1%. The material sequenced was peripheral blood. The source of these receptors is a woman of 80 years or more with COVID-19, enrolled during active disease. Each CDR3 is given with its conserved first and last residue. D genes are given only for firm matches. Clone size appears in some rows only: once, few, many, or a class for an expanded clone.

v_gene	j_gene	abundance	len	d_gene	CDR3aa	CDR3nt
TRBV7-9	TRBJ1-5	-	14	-	CASSLVGGGQPQHF	TGTGCCAGCAGCTTAGTCGGAGGTGGTCAGCCCCAGCATTTT
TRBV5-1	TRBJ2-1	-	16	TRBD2	CASSLGWGGGSNEQFF	TGCGCCAGCAGCTTGGGCTGGGGCGGGGGTTCCAATGAGCAGTTCTTC
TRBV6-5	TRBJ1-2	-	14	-	CASSYGGENYGYTF	TGTGCCAGCAGTTACGGGGGCGAGAACTATGGCTACACCTTC
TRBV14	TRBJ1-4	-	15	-	CASRLTGTTNEKLFF	TGTGCCAGCAGGCTCACCGGGACAACTAATGAAAAACTGTTTTTT
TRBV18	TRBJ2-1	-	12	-	CASSPGVNEQFF	TGTGCCAGCTCACCAGGAGTAAATGAGCAGTTCTTC
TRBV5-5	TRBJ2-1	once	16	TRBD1	CASSSSGTGGNNEQFF	TGTGCCAGCAGCTCGTCTGGAACAGGGGGAAACAATGAGCAGTTCTTC
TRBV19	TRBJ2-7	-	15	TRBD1	CASSSGTGGSYEQYF	TGTGCCAGTAGTAGCGGGACAGGGGGGTCCTACGAGCAGTACTTC
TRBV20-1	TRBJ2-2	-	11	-	CSARERRELFF	TGCAGTGCTAGAGAGCGGAGGGAGCTGTTTTTT
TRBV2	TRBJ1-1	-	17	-	CASSEAYVGGMNTEAFF	TGTGCCAGCAGTGAAGCTTATGTTGGCGGCATGAACACTGAAGCTTTCTTT
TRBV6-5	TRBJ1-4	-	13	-	CASSREIREKLFF	TGTGCCAGCAGCCGGGAGATACGGGAAAAACTGTTTTTT
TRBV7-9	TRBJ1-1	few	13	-	CASTGPMNTEAFF	TGTGCCAGTACAGGGCCAATGAACACTGAAGCTTTCTTT
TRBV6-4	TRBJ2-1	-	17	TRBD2	CASALGTSGSVDNEQFF	TGTGCCAGCGCTCTCGGGACTAGCGGGAGTGTCGACAATGAGCAGTTCTTC
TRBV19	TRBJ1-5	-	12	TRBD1	CASRTGARPQHF	TGTGCCAGTCGGACAGGAGCACGGCCCCAGCATTTT
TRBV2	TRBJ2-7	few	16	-	CASSDPPGYGSYEQYF	TGTGCCAGCAGTGACCCGCCAGGGTATGGCTCCTACGAGCAGTACTTC
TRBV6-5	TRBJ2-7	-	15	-	CASSFRLGVPYEQYF	TGTGCCAGCAGTTTCCGTTTAGGGGTTCCCTACGAGCAGTACTTC
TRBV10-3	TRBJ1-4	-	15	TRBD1	CAISTGQGLVEKLFF	TGTGCCATCAGTACTGGACAGGGCTTGGTTGAAAAACTGTTTTTT
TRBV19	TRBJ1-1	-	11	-	CASSTPFNSFF	TGTGCCAGTAGTACCCCCTTTAATTCTTTCTTT
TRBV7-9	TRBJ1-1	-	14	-	CASSLVSWNTEAFF	TGTGCCAGCAGCTTAGTTTCCTGGAACACTGAAGCTTTCTTT
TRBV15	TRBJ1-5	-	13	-	CATSRVNHQPQHF	TGTGCCACCAGCAGAGTAAATCATCAGCCCCAGCATTTT
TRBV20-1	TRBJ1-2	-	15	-	CSASGAGRANYGYTF	TGCAGTGCTAGTGGGGCAGGGCGCGCTAACTATGGCTACACCTTC
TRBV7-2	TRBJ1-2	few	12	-	CASSLYGNGYTF	TGTGCCAGCAGCTTATATGGCAATGGCTACACCTTC
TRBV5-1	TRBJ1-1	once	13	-	CASSFNEGTEAFF	TGCGCCAGCAGCTTTAACGAGGGCACTGAAGCTTTCTTT
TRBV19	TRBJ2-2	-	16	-	CASSGVAGLNTGELFF	TGTGCCAGTAGTGGGGTTGCGGGTTTAAACACCGGGGAGCTGTTTTTT
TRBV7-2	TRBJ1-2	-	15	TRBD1	CASSPGTGHGYGYTF	TGTGCCAGCAGCCCCGGGACAGGGCATGGCTATGGCTACACCTTC
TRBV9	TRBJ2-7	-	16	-	CASSVAAGGSSYEQYF	TGTGCCAGCAGCGTAGCTGCAGGGGGGAGTTCCTACGAGCAGTACTTC
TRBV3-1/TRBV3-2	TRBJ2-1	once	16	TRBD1	CASSQEAGGIYNEQFF	TGTGCCAGCAGCCAAGAAGCAGGGGGCATCTACAATGAGCAGTTCTTC
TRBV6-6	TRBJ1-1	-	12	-	CASSYGGVEAFF	TGTGCCAGCAGTTACGGAGGGGTTGAAGCTTTCTTT
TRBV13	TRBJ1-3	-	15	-	CASSLAPGSGNTIYF	TGTGCCAGCAGCTTAGCCCCGGGATCTGGAAACACCATATATTTT
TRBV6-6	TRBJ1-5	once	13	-	CASTPTEYQPQHF	TGTGCCAGCACCCCGACAGAGTATCAGCCCCAGCATTTT
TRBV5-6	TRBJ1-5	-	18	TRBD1	CASSTLGGQGGGSQPQHF	TGTGCCAGCAGCACCCTCGGGGGACAGGGTGGGGGAAGTCAGCCCCAGCATTTT
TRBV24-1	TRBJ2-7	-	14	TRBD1	CATSDSGTAYEQYF	TGTGCCACCAGTGACTCAGGGACAGCCTACGAGCAGTACTTC
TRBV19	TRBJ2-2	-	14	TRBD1	CASSIGGGSGELFF	TGTGCCAGTAGTATAGGAGGGGGCTCCGGGGAGCTGTTTTTT
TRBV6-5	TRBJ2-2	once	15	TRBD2	CASSYDGRVTGELFF	TGTGCCAGCAGTTACGACGGGAGGGTAACCGGGGAGCTGTTTTTT
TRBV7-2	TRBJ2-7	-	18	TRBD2	CASSLTSGKSKRSYGQYF	TGTGCCAGCAGCTTGACTAGCGGCAAATCGAAACGGTCCTACGGGCAGTACTTC
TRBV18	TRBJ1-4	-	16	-	CASSPHREQRNEKLFF	TGTGCCAGCTCACCACACCGGGAGCAACGTAATGAAAAACTGTTTTTT
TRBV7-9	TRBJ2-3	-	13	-	CALSPMTEDTQYF	TGTGCCCTCTCTCCCATGACTGAAGATACGCAGTATTTT
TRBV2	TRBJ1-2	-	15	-	CASSEAETGQSGYTF	TGTGCCAGCAGTGAAGCGGAAACAGGGCAAAGTGGCTACACCTTC
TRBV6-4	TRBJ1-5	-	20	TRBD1	CASSDSTGQGARSRNQPQHF	TGTGCCAGCAGTGACTCGACCGGTCAGGGGGCACGATCGCGAAATCAGCCCCAGCATTTT
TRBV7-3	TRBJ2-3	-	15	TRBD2	CASSLWSGGTDTQYF	TGTGCCAGCAGCTTATGGTCGGGAGGGACAGATACGCAGTATTTT
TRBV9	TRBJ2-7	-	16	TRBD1	CASSAGSGGHSYEQYF	TGTGCCAGCAGCGCTGGCTCAGGGGGACACTCCTACGAGCAGTACTTC
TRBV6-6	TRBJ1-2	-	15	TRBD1	CASSSHDREDYGYTF	TGTGCCAGCAGTTCCCACGACAGGGAGGACTATGGCTACACCTTC